Described below is a single T cell receptor (beta chain) sequence and its context. Its antigen is undetermined. The data derive from a study of Graves' ophthalmopathy and Graves' hyperthyroidism. Overall study findings and caveats: Built on 13 signatures, a model told ophthalmopathy apart from stable hyperthyroidism with about 88% sensitivity and 81.08% specificity.

The trim removed 4 bases at V and 5 bases at J, leaving 11 bases unmatched. This CDR3 comprises 16 residues. Germline CDR1 and CDR2: SGDLS and YYNGEE. CDR3 regions of TCR beta were amplified from RNA transcripts. In the first round, RT-PCR was carried out with HTBI primers, and a multiplex PCR formed the second round. TCRdb recomputed calls from the multiplex PCR reads with MiXCR, one row per CDR3 protein. This sample has about 240,000 distinct CDR3 sequences, with around 50% found just once. The evidence that diagnosis relied on was clinical symptoms, serum thyroxine, TRAb, thyroid ultrasound and orbital computed tomography.

This receptor was taken from an adult man with Graves' ophthalmopathy. The J gene is TRBJ1-1, the V gene TRBV9; TRBD1 matches 10 bases. Sequencing was performed on peripheral blood. The CDR3 sequence: CASSSNADRGRTEAFF. In DNA, the CDR3 is TGTGCCAGCAGCTCGAATGCGGACAGGGGGAGAACTGAAGCTTTCTTT.